A single sample gave rise to the 25 T cell receptor beta chains below, sequenced in a study of beta chain features in type 1 diabetes. Study-level findings and limits: For Type 1 diabetes patients, all four CD4+ subsets carried TCRB CDR3s that were moderately but significantly shorter.

Expressed TCRB transcripts were sequenced because the isolated RNA had all been reverse transcribed beforehand. The repertoire was sequenced with immunoSEQ multiplex PCR; TCRdb's copy has only in-frame clones and lacks some. The profile shows hundreds of thousands of clones, over 12% of them singletons. For these TCRs, the target antigens are not known. What was sequenced was naive CD4+ T cells from blood. The receptors come from a man between 18 and 35 years old with type 1 diabetes.

This clone was observed a handful of times. V gene TRBV4-1 combines with J gene TRBJ1-2, with a tentative D call TRBD1 (5 bases). With 0 bases removed from V and 3 bases from J, the gap between germline ends came to 11 bases. This CDR3 is 15 amino acids long. Germline assignment: CDR1 MGHRA and CDR2 YSYEKL. The CDR3 spells CASSQDPQGYYGYTF. The CDR3 region has the DNA TGCGCCAGCAGCCAAGATCCCCAGGGCTACTATGGCTACACCTTC.

This clone was observed a handful of times. The chain combines TRBV11-3 with TRBJ2-7; unclear D gene. V lost 5 bases and J lost 6, with 8 bases in between. The CDR3 loop spans 11 amino acids. CDR1 SGHNT and CDR2 YENEEA come from the germline V gene. CDR3 coding DNA: TGTGCCAGCAGCCCCCGGACCGAGCAGTACTTC. This gives the protein CASSPRTEQYF. Using reference TRBV11-3 and TRBJ2-7 for the parts outside the CDR3, the full variable domain is EAGVVQSPRYKIIEKKQPVAFWCNPISGHNTLYWYLQNLGQGPELLIRYENEEAVDDSQLPKDRFSAERLKGVDSTLKIQPAELGDSAVYLCASSPRTEQYFGPGTRLTVT.

CDR3 residues: CASSLRTTSGTVTKNIQYF. As DNA, the CDR3 is TGTGCCAGCAGCCTCCGCACCACCTCCGGGACAGTAACCAAAAACATTCAGTACTTC. This chain links TRBV7-9 with TRBJ2-4, with TRBD1 matching 7 bases. V lost 5 bases, J lost 2 bases, and 18 bases stayed unmatched. The length of the CDR3 is 19 residues. Germline CDR1 SEHNR, CDR2 FQNEAQ (reference sequence).

The V gene is TRBV5-1, the J gene TRBJ2-7; tentatively, D is TRBD2 (7 bases). CDR3 length equals 13 residues. Germline V gene data show CDR1 as SGHRS and CDR2 as YFSETQ. Trimming took off 7 bases at V and 5 bases at J, with 16 bases between the two ends. DNA for the CDR3: TGCGCCAGCGGGGGCAGAGGGAGGGACGAGCAGTACTTC. Residues: CASGGRGRDEQYF.

CDR3 DNA: TGTGCCAGCAGTCCTAGCGGGGGGCATGGAGATACGCAGTATTTT. Its translation is CASSPSGGHGDTQYF. The genes are TRBV7-3 and TRBJ2-3, with TRBD2 identical over 11 bases. Germline-derived CDR1 and CDR2 are SGHTA and FQGTGA. The CDR3 has 15 residues. V shed 6 bases and J 5 bases; nucleotides not matched to a gene: 7.

V is TRBV9 and J is TRBJ2-7; tentative D call: TRBD2 (5 bases). Per germline, CDR1 SGDLS and CDR2 YYNGEE. The V end was cut by 0 bases, the J end by 9 bases, with 13 bases between. The CDR3 covers 13 residues. This CDR3 reads CASSVGTSEWQYF. The CDR3 DNA follows: TGTGCCAGCAGCGTAGGAACTAGTGAATGGCAGTACTTC.

The rearrangement uses TRBV7-2 and TRBJ1-2; 9 positions match TRBD1. This CDR3 has 13 residues. The germline V gene encodes CDR1 SGHTA and CDR2 FQGNSA. With V trimmed by 5 bases and J by 8 bases, 6 bases remained unmatched. The CDR3 protein is CASSPDRGWGYTF. The CDR3 region has the DNA TGTGCCAGCAGCCCAGACAGGGGGTGGGGCTACACCTTC. The whole variable domain, remainder taken from reference TRBV7-2 and TRBJ1-2, is GAGVSQSPSNKVTEKGKDVELRCDPISGHTALYWYRQSLGQGLEFLIYFQGNSAPDKSGLPSDRFSAERTGGSVSTLTIQRTQQEDSAVYLCASSPDRGWGYTFGSGTRLTVV.

In this sample, this clone turned up a few times. The CDR3 DNA sequence: TGTGCCAGCCGGAGCCTCAAGGGCAAAAACATTCAGTACTTC. Translating it yields CASRSLKGKNIQYF. The gene calls are TRBV27 and TRBJ2-4; D unclear. V dropped 8 bases and J dropped 3 bases, with 14 bases sitting between them. Germline assignment: CDR1 MNHEY and CDR2 SMNVEV (reference sequence). This CDR3 has 14 residues.

This clone came up a few times. The chain is built from TRBV7-9 and TRBJ1-1; D remains ambiguous. The CDR3 contains 15 residues. The V and J ends lost 4 bases and 6 bases respectively, with 18 bases between them. Germline lookup yields CDR1 SEHNR and CDR2 FQNEAQ (reference sequence). CDR3 DNA sequence: TGTGCCAGCAGCTCTCCGTCGGCACCCTGGGCTGAAGCTTTCTTT. Encoded protein: CASSSPSAPWAEAFF.

The chain is built from TRBV28 and TRBJ2-7, with D perhaps matching TRBD1 or TRBD2 (5 bases each). The germline V gene encodes CDR1 MDHEN and CDR2 SYDVKM. CDR3 size: 17 residues. Trimming took 5 bases from V and 7 from J, leaving 27 bases between them. The CDR3 is CASSTPRSRDGIREQYF. The DNA for the CDR3 is TGTGCCAGCAGTACCCCCCGATCCAGGGACGGTATTAGGGAGCAGTACTTC.

This chain connects TRBV5-1 to TRBJ2-1, with D perhaps TRBD2 (5 bases). From germline, CDR1 is SGHRS and CDR2 YFSETQ. The CDR3 is made up of 15 amino acids. The germline V and J ends were trimmed by 2 bases and 4 bases, with 13 bases remaining between them. The CDR3 region has the DNA TGCGCCAGCAGCTTACTAGTTAGGGAATACAATGAGCAGTTCTTC. Its protein product is CASSLLVREYNEQFF.

The chain has TRBV5-1 and TRBJ2-5; D not resolved. The length of the CDR3 is 13 residues. CDR1 is SGHRS, CDR2 YFSETQ, per germline. Trimming shortened V by 7 bases and J by 2 bases, and 12 bases separated the two germline ends. The CDR3 protein is CASRLGSQETQYF. CDR3 DNA sequence: TGCGCCAGCCGCCTAGGCAGTCAAGAGACCCAGTACTTC.

This clone occurred a few times. The chain is built from TRBV5-1 and TRBJ1-2; possible D gene TRBD1, 5 bases. Germline loops: CDR1 SGHRS, CDR2 YFSETQ. The CDR3 covers 13 residues. V was cut by 0 bases and J by 8 bases, with 11 bases left in between. The CDR3 protein is CASSLVGDGGYTF. The CDR3, as DNA: TGCGCCAGCAGCTTGGTGGGGGATGGCGGCTACACCTTC.

The CDR3 region is CASSVGVMDEQYF. The CDR3 DNA reads as TGTGCCAGCAGCGTAGGAGTGATGGACGAGCAGTACTTC. The chain employs TRBV9 and TRBJ2-7; D remains unclear. This CDR3 has 13 amino acids. CDR1 SGDLS and CDR2 YYNGEE come from the germline V gene. V gave up 0 bases and J gave up 5 bases, with 9 bases separating them.

The chain links TRBV4-2 to TRBJ2-3, with D perhaps matching TRBD1 or TRBD2 (5 bases each). V was shortened by 0 bases and J by 0 bases, with 13 bases between the two germline ends. Germline CDR1 LGHNA, CDR2 YNFKEQ. This CDR3 comprises 17 residues. DNA of the CDR3: TGTGCCAGCAGCCAAGATCGGGACCAACTTAGCACAGATACGCAGTATTTT. Translated: CASSQDRDQLSTDTQYF.

This clone has only a few counts. This chain uses TRBV7-8 with TRBJ2-1; the match to TRBD2 covers 13 bases. The CDR3 spans 16 residues. Germline V gene lookup returns CDR1 SGHVS and CDR2 FQNEAQ. V lost 5 bases, J lost 5 bases, and 6 bases stayed unmatched. CDR3 sequence reads: CASSQGTSGTDNEQFF. The CDR3 coding sequence is TGTGCCAGCAGCCAAGGGACTAGCGGGACTGACAATGAGCAGTTCTTC.

The chain uses TRBV7-2 and TRBJ1-2; no firm D call. The germline V gene has CDR1 SGHTA and CDR2 FQGNSA. The CDR3 runs to 12 residues. The germline V and J ends were trimmed by 5 bases and 2 bases, with 6 bases remaining between them. The DNA for the CDR3 is TGTGCCAGCAGCCGTCTCAACTATGGCTACACCTTC. Encoded protein: CASSRLNYGYTF.

This sequence joins TRBV5-4 and TRBJ1-3; D gene ambiguous. Trimming removed 4 bases from V and 5 bases from J, with 10 bases in between. The CDR3 contains 13 residues. The germline V gene encodes CDR1 SGHNT and CDR2 YYREEE (reference sequence). CDR3 in DNA: TGTGCCAGCAGCGTAGACGGTCGAAACACCATATATTTT. Protein product: CASSVDGRNTIYF.

The rearrangement uses TRBV27 and TRBJ2-1; D could derive from TRBD1 or TRBD2 (6 bases each). The germline gives CDR1 MNHEY, CDR2 SMNVEV (reference sequence). Trimming cost V 7 bases and J 9 bases, with 25 bases left between them. CDR3 length equals 16 residues. This CDR3 reads CASTSLQGLEGGEQFF. CDR3 DNA sequence: TGTGCCAGCACTAGCCTTCAGGGGTTAGAGGGGGGTGAGCAGTTCTTC.

In its sample, this clone was seen a few times. This chain connects TRBV20-1 to TRBJ1-2; D is undetermined. Germline V gene lookup returns CDR1 DFQATT and CDR2 SNEGSKA (reference sequence). V lost 3 bases and J lost 7, with 3 bases in between. The CDR3 spans 9 residues. The CDR3 region has the DNA TGCAGTGCTAGTGGTGGCTACACCTTC. This gives the protein CSASGGYTF.

The gene calls are TRBV6-6 and TRBJ2-7; TRBD2 aligns across 7 bases. Germline CDR1 and CDR2: MNHNY and SVGAGI (reference sequence). Trimming cost V 6 bases and J 5 bases; bases outside gene matches: 7. The CDR3 is made up of 13 amino acids. CDR3 in amino acids: CASSRGLEDEQYF. CDR3 sequence (DNA): TGTGCCAGCAGCCGTGGACTAGAGGACGAGCAGTACTTC.

This clone was seen only a few times. The chain is built from TRBV9 and TRBJ1-5; D is undetermined. The germline V gene encodes CDR1 SGDLS and CDR2 YYNGEE. V dropped 0 bases and J dropped 4 bases, with 11 bases sitting between them. The CDR3 runs to 15 residues. CDR3 in amino acids: CASSVEADGNQPQHF. The CDR3 DNA follows: TGTGCCAGCAGCGTAGAGGCAGATGGGAATCAGCCCCAGCATTTT.

V gene TRBV6-6 combines with J gene TRBJ2-1; D is possibly TRBD1 (6 bases). Germline V gene sequence: CDR1 MNHNY, CDR2 SVGAGI (reference sequence). V was clipped by 5 bases and J by 6 bases, with 8 bases between them. The CDR3 runs to 12 residues. CDR3 amino acids: CASSDRSNEQFF. The CDR3, as DNA: TGTGCCAGCAGTGACAGGAGCAATGAGCAGTTCTTC.

This clone has only a few counts. V gene TRBV7-9 combines with J gene TRBJ2-7; 7 bases agree with TRBD2. The V gene end was trimmed by 6 bases and the J gene end by 2 bases; junction bases not matched to a gene: 7. The CDR3 has 14 residues. The germline V gene encodes CDR1 SEHNR and CDR2 FQNEAQ (reference sequence). The CDR3 sequence: CASSPSGGTYEQYF. As DNA, the CDR3 is TGTGCCAGCAGTCCCTCGGGGGGAACCTACGAGCAGTACTTC.

A note on this clone: One base away lies a much larger clone, so this may be a sequencing read error. The same CDR3 also results from other DNA sequences found in this sample. The CDR3 region is CASSPTTDTQYF. CDR3 DNA: TGTGCCAGCAGCCCCACCACAGATACGCAGTATTTT. The V gene is TRBV2, the J gene TRBJ2-3; D uncertain. CDR3 size: 12 residues. V was clipped by 6 bases and J by 2 bases, with 6 bases between them. The germline gives CDR1 SNHLY, CDR2 FYNNEI.